A single sample gave rise to the 31 T cell receptor beta chains below, sequenced in a study of T cells after yellow fever vaccination. TCRdb recomputed calls from the 5' RACE reads with MiXCR, one row per CDR3 protein. Seen here are roughly 240,000 distinct CDR3 sequences, approximately 6.3% observed once, and the top ten hold approximately 1%. Source: CD4+ T cells sorted from PBMCs, taken on the day of the yellow fever booster vaccination. These receptors were obtained from a young man who received the YFV17D yellow fever vaccine.

In this sample, this clonotype turned up a few times. The chain employs TRBV5-1 and TRBJ2-1; 10 bases line up with TRBD2. The CDR3 totals 15 residues. V trimming: 4 bases; J trimming: 8 bases; junction bases outside the gene matches: 9. The germline gives CDR1 SGHRS, CDR2 YFSETQ. The CDR3 here is CASSGPGLATDEQFF. CDR3 bases: TGCGCCAGCAGCGGACCGGGACTAGCGACCGATGAGCAGTTCTTC. Drawing the rest from reference TRBV5-1 and TRBJ2-1, the complete variable domain is KAGVTQTPRYLIKTRGQQVTLSCSPISGHRSVSWYQQTPGQGLQFLFEYFSETQRNKGNFPGRFSGRQFSNSRSEMNVSTLELGDSALYLCASSGPGLATDEQFFGPGTRLTVL.

The table lists this clonotype with many counts. The chain is built from TRBV5-1 and TRBJ2-3; D unresolved. The V end was cut by 8 bases, the J end by 0 bases, with 13 bases between. CDR1 and CDR2 from the germline V gene are SGHRS and YFSETQ. This CDR3 spans 14 amino acids. CDR3 DNA sequence: TGCGCCAGTAACGACGGATCTAGCACAGATACGCAGTATTTT. This codes for CASNDGSSTDTQYF.

The CDR3 is CASSDAAYEQYF. CDR3 DNA sequence: TGTGCCAGCAGTGATGCGGCCTACGAGCAGTACTTC. This chain links TRBV6-1 with TRBJ2-7; no reliable D call. The CDR3 loop spans 12 amino acids. Germline CDR1 reads MNHNS; CDR2 reads SASEGT. V was clipped by 3 bases and J by 2 bases, with 5 bases between them.

This clonotype has only a few counts. This rearrangement joins TRBV18 to TRBJ2-5; D not certain. The CDR3 extends over 14 amino acids. V lost 3 bases, J lost 4 bases, and 12 bases lay in between. Germline CDR1 KGHSH, CDR2 LQKENI. The DNA of the CDR3 is TGTGCCAGCTCACCTCCGGCCGGACCAGAGACCCAGTACTTC. The encoded protein is CASSPPAGPETQYF.

This CDR3 is CASSYPGQGPYEQYF. The DNA of the CDR3 is TGTGCCAGCAGCTACCCGGGACAGGGGCCCTACGAGCAGTACTTC. The genes are TRBV7-8 and TRBJ2-7; 10 nucleotides line up with TRBD1. The CDR3 sequence is 15 residues long. V trimming: 4 bases; J trimming: 2 bases; junction bases outside the gene matches: 5. Germline loops: CDR1 SGHVS, CDR2 FQNEAQ.

At least ten counts were recorded for this clonotype. The J gene is TRBJ2-7, the V gene TRBV18, with D uncertain. Per the germline V gene, CDR1 is KGHSH and CDR2 is LQKENI. This CDR3 is built from 15 residues. V dropped 1 base and J dropped 3 bases, with 13 bases sitting between them. CDR3 region: CASSPRASRYYEQYF. The CDR3, as DNA: TGTGCCAGCTCACCACGCGCATCACGGTACTACGAGCAGTACTTC.

This clonotype was recorded many times. CDR3 DNA sequence: TGTGCCAGCAGCCAAGCGGGCCGGGCAACAAACGGCGAGCAGTACTTC. Encoded protein: CASSQAGRATNGEQYF. The chain combines TRBV3-1 with TRBJ2-7; unclear D gene. Germline V lookup: CDR1 LGHDT, CDR2 YNNKEL (reference sequence). Trimming removed 1 base from V and 6 bases from J, with 19 bases in between. The CDR3 has 16 residues.

This clonotype was seen at least ten times. The CDR3 protein is CATGLAGDYEQYF. Written as DNA, the CDR3 is TGTGCCACGGGACTAGCGGGAGATTACGAGCAGTACTTC. The J gene is TRBJ2-7, the V gene TRBV10-3; 14 bases are a match to TRBD2. The CDR3 runs 13 residues. Germline trimming cut 10 bases from V and 4 bases from J; bases unmatched to any gene: 3. Germline assignment: CDR1 ENHRY and CDR2 SYGVKD.

This clonotype was detected many times. The CDR3 region has the DNA TGCGCCAGCGCCAGGGCGGGAGACGAGCAGTACTTC. It specifies CASARAGDEQYF. The rearrangement joins TRBV5-1 to TRBJ2-7; 7 bases are shared with TRBD2. This CDR3 contains 12 residues. With V trimmed by 7 bases and J by 5 bases, 6 bases remained unmatched. From germline, CDR1 is SGHRS and CDR2 YFSETQ.

This clonotype occurred many times. J is TRBJ1-4 and V is TRBV20-1, with D hard to call. Germline CDR1 is DFQATT and CDR2 is SNEGSKA (reference sequence). The length of the CDR3 is 14 residues. The V end was cut by 7 bases, the J end by 0 bases, with 12 bases between. This CDR3 reads CSGTRRPTNEKLFF. The CDR3 DNA reads TGCAGTGGTACGCGGAGGCCAACTAATGAAAAACTGTTTTTT.

This clonotype was recorded a few times. The V gene is TRBV12-3 or TRBV12-4, the J gene TRBJ2-7; D remains ambiguous. V shed 5 bases and J shed 3 bases, with 11 bases lying between them. The CDR3 runs to 13 residues. The CDR3 DNA follows: TGTGCCAGCAGTCCCCGCCCATACTACGAGCAGTACTTC. Its translation: CASSPRPYYEQYF.

This clonotype appeared many times. This chain joins TRBV10-3 and TRBJ2-5; tentative D call: TRBD2 (5 bases). Germline V gene data show CDR1 as ENHRY and CDR2 as SYGVKD. The CDR3 length is 17 residues. With 2 bases removed from V and 4 bases from J, the gap between germline ends came to 20 bases. The CDR3 DNA reads TGTGCCATCAGTGAGGGTGGGAGATTGGCAGTTGGAGAGACCCAGTACTTC. This gives the protein CAISEGGRLAVGETQYF.

Ten or more counts support this clonotype. The chain links TRBV5-1 to TRBJ1-4; unclear D gene. The CDR3 is 12 amino acids. Germline CDR1 and CDR2: SGHRS and YFSETQ. Trimming took off 2 bases at V and 7 bases at J, with 6 bases between the two ends. CDR3 in DNA: TGCGCCAGCAGCTTAAGAGGTGAAAAACTGTTTTTT. It encodes CASSLRGEKLFF.

This clonotype was counted a few times. The J gene is TRBJ2-1, the V gene TRBV20-1; 8 bases map to TRBD2. V lost 3 bases and J lost 3; bases outside the gene matches: 10. Germline values: CDR1 DFQATT, CDR2 SNEGSKA (reference sequence). The CDR3 spans 16 residues. The CDR3 here is CSARGFAGGIYNEQFF. In DNA form, the CDR3 reads TGCAGTGCTAGGGGATTCGCGGGAGGCATCTACAATGAGCAGTTCTTC.

This clonotype was seen ten or more times. V and J are TRBV12-3 or TRBV12-4 and TRBJ2-7, with TRBD1 matching over 11 bases. The length of the CDR3 is 14 residues. Trimming at V came to 5 bases and at J to 4 bases, leaving 4 bases not matched to a gene. CDR3 protein: CASSPDRGLYEQYF. The DNA of the CDR3 is TGTGCCAGCAGTCCGGACAGGGGGCTTTACGAGCAGTACTTC.

This chain uses TRBV18 with TRBJ2-7; possible D gene TRBD2, 5 bases. V dropped 3 bases and J dropped 6 bases, with 12 bases sitting between them. Germline CDR1 KGHSH, CDR2 LQKENI. CDR3 size: 13 residues. In DNA form, the CDR3 reads TGTGCCAGCTCACCCGGTTCGAGCGGCGAGCAGTACTTC. It is translated as CASSPGSSGEQYF.

This clonotype was observed a few times. V gene TRBV18 combines with J gene TRBJ2-7, with D possibly being TRBD2 (5 bases). V was trimmed by 7 bases and J by 3 bases, leaving 16 bases between them. The CDR3 covers 14 residues. CDR1 and CDR2 from the germline V gene are KGHSH and LQKENI. CDR3 DNA sequence: TGTGCCAGCTGCGATATGGGAGTGGACTACGAGCAGTACTTC. Protein sequence: CASCDMGVDYEQYF.

The CDR3 spells CASSHQYNEQFF. CDR3 in DNA: TGTGCCAGCAGCCATCAATACAATGAGCAGTTCTTC. The V gene is TRBV7-2, the J gene TRBJ2-1; D is uncertain. Germline V gene data show CDR1 as SGHTA and CDR2 as FQGNSA. This CDR3 comprises 12 residues. V dropped 5 bases and J dropped 4 bases, with 6 bases sitting between them.

This clonotype was seen more than once but under ten times. The V call is TRBV2, the J call TRBJ2-1; the D gene is possibly TRBD1 (6 bases). CDR1 SNHLY and CDR2 FYNNEI come from the germline V gene. With 9 bases removed from V and 5 bases from J, the gap between germline ends came to 17 bases. The CDR3 is made up of 14 amino acids. The CDR3 here is CASLWSRGNNEQFF. Here the CDR3 DNA reads TGTGCCAGTCTCTGGTCCAGGGGAAACAATGAGCAGTTCTTC.

This clonotype was seen repeatedly, ten times or more. The gene calls are TRBV5-1 and TRBJ2-3; the D gene is possibly TRBD2 (6 bases). Germline V gene sequence: CDR1 SGHRS, CDR2 YFSETQ. The V end lost 4 bases, the J end lost 0 bases, and 12 bases lay between the germline ends. This CDR3 is 15 amino acids long. CDR3 region: CASSTAGTSTDTQYF. DNA of the CDR3: TGCGCCAGCAGCACCGCGGGGACTAGCACAGATACGCAGTATTTT.

A few counts support this clonotype. V gene TRBV6-5 combines with J gene TRBJ2-7, with D unresolved. The CDR3 has 17 residues. The germline CDR1 and CDR2 sequences are MNHEY and SVGAGI. Trimming left V 0 bases short and J 0 bases short, with 15 bases between. The CDR3, as DNA: TGTGCCAGCAGTTACTCGAAGGTCAGTTTAAGCTCCTACGAGCAGTACTTC. This encodes CASSYSKVSLSSYEQYF.

The chain employs TRBV5-4 and TRBJ2-7; 16 bases match TRBD2. CDR1 is SGHNT, CDR2 YYREEE, per germline (reference sequence). The CDR3 is made up of 20 amino acids. Germline trimming cut 1 base from V and 4 bases from J; bases unmatched to any gene: 14. The CDR3 sequence is CASSLTLVPGLAGGGYEQYF. CDR3 bases: TGTGCCAGCAGCTTGACTCTTGTCCCGGGACTAGCGGGAGGGGGTTACGAGCAGTACTTC. The variable domain in full, completed from reference TRBV5-4 and TRBJ2-7, reads ETGVTQSPTHLIKTRGQQVTLRCSSQSGHNTVSWYQQALGQGPQFIFQYYREEENGRGNFPPRFSGLQFPNYSSELNVNALELDDSALYLCASSLTLVPGLAGGGYEQYFGPGTRLTVT.

This clonotype was counted at least ten times. The chain recombines TRBV24-1 with TRBJ2-2; D remains ambiguous. Germline CDR1 and CDR2: KGHDR and SFDVKD. V lost 3 bases, J lost 1 base, and 14 bases lay in between. The CDR3 consists of 17 residues. Here the CDR3 reads CATSDPARVQNTGELFF. As DNA, the CDR3 is TGTGCCACCAGTGATCCCGCCCGGGTCCAGAACACCGGGGAGCTGTTTTTT.

This clonotype was observed a few times. The gene calls are TRBV4-3 and TRBJ1-4, with a possible D match to TRBD1 (5 bases). V gave up 0 bases and J gave up 11 bases, with 10 bases separating them. The CDR3 is 13 amino acids. Germline V gives CDR1 LGHNA, CDR2 YSLEER. CDR3 sequence reads: CASSQDTGYKLFF. For the CDR3, the DNA is TGCGCCAGCAGCCAAGACACAGGTTACAAACTGTTTTTT.

This clonotype turned up a few times. The chain couples TRBV7-9 to TRBJ1-4, with no clear D. V shed 8 bases and J shed 1 base, with 8 bases lying between them. Germline V gene lookup returns CDR1 SEHNR and CDR2 FQNEAQ (reference sequence). The CDR3 spans 13 residues. The DNA of the CDR3 is TGTGCCAGCGGGCGGGGAACTAATGAAAAACTGTTTTTT. It translates to CASGRGTNEKLFF.

This clonotype was counted ten times or more. The chain links TRBV20-1 to TRBJ2-1; 11 bases fit TRBD2. Trimming took 2 bases from V and 10 from J; bases not matched to a gene: 10. This CDR3 has 15 residues. The germline gives CDR1 DFQATT, CDR2 SNEGSKA (reference sequence). The CDR3 here is CSARPPGLAGPEQFF. The CDR3 DNA reads TGCAGTGCTAGACCCCCCGGACTAGCGGGTCCCGAGCAGTTCTTC.

This clonotype turned up a few times. This chain links TRBV6-1 with TRBJ1-1; 10 bases align to TRBD1. This CDR3 comprises 16 residues. Trimming removed 6 bases from V and 10 bases from J; junction bases left unmatched: 17. Germline V gives CDR1 MNHNS, CDR2 SASEGT. CDR3 sequence (DNA): TGTGCCAGCAGCTTTGTTCCGGGACAGGGGTTTAAGGGAGCTTTCTTT. Translation: CASSFVPGQGFKGAFF.

This clonotype was detected many times. CDR3 nucleotide sequence: TGTGCCAGCCTCCGGGACAGGGTTCAGAGAGAAGCTTTCTTT. It specifies CASLRDRVQREAFF. The chain uses TRBV28 and TRBJ1-1; 9 nucleotides agree with TRBD1. The V and J ends lost 8 bases and 8 bases, in that order; junction bases with no gene match: 12. The germline V gene has CDR1 MDHEN and CDR2 SYDVKM. This CDR3 spans 14 amino acids.

The V gene is TRBV29-1, the J gene TRBJ2-1; D is possibly TRBD2 (5 bases). Trimming removed 2 bases at V and 2 bases at J, with 10 bases between. Germline lookup yields CDR1 SQVTM and CDR2 ANQGSEA. There are 14 residues in the CDR3. Here the CDR3 DNA reads TGCAGCGTTGAAAGTGGGAGAACCTACAATGAGCAGTTCTTC. Protein sequence: CSVESGRTYNEQFF.

The genes are TRBV7-2 and TRBJ1-2; no firm D call. Germline V gives CDR1 SGHTA, CDR2 FQGNSA. Between the trimmed V and J ends, which lost 5 bases and 6 bases, there was a span of 19 bases. The CDR3 is made up of 15 amino acids. The CDR3: CASSTRLGVRDGYTF. The CDR3 DNA reads as TGTGCCAGCAGCACCCGGCTCGGGGTGAGAGATGGCTACACCTTC.

This clonotype was detected a few times. The chain links TRBV4-3 to TRBJ2-3; D is unclear. V lost 0 bases and J lost 4, with 11 bases in between. The CDR3 spans 15 residues. From germline, CDR1 is LGHNA and CDR2 YSLEER. Here the CDR3 DNA reads TGCGCCAGCAGCCAAGATTTTTTGGGTTCAGATACGCAGTATTTT. It codes for CASSQDFLGSDTQYF.